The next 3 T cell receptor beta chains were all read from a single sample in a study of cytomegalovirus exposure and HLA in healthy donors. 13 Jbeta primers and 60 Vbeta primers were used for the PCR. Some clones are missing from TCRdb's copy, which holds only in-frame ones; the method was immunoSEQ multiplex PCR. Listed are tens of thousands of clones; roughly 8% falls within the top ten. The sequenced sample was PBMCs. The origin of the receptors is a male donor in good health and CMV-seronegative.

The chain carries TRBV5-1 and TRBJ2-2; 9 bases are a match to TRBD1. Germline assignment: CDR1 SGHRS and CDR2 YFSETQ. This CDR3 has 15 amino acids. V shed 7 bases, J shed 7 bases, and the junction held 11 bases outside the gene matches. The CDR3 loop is CASGPTQGAGGELFF. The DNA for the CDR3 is TGCGCCAGCGGACCAACACAGGGGGCTGGCGGGGAGCTGTTTTTT.

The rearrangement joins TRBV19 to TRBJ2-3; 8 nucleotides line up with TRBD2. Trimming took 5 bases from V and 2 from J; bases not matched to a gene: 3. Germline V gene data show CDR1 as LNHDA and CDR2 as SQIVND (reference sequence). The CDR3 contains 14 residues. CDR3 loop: CASSLAGSTDTQYF. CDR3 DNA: TGTGCCAGTAGTTTAGCGGGATCCACAGATACGCAGTATTTT.

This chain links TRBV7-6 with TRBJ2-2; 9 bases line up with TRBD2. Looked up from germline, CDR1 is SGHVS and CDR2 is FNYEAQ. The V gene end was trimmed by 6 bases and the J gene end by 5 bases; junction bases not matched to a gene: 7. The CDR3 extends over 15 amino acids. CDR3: CASSQNSGSTGELFF. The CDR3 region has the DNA TGTGCCAGCAGTCAGAATAGCGGGAGTACCGGGGAGCTGTTTTTT.